This T cell receptor (beta chain) emerged from a study of shared clonotypes between healthy human individuals. The study's findings and limits: The study sampled only blood, and tissue repertoires likely differ. Naive subsets usually exceeded memory subsets in estimated richness.

Germline CDR1 SGHKS, CDR2 YYEKEE (reference sequence). CDR3 size: 16 residues. V was pared by 3 bases and J by 1 base, with 6 bases of the junction left unmatched. In the case of this clone: Its antigen is unknown.

TCRdb's table, derived via immunoSEQ multiplex PCR, lists solely in-frame clones and lacks some. The repertoire holds about 1 million clones, with around 74% as singletons. The study drew its donors from healthy HIV-negative adults without recent acute infections or vaccinations. Each sample came from a Caucasian adult donor living in Nashville, Tennessee. The J gene is TRBJ1-5, the V gene TRBV5-5; TRBD1 matches 8 bases. The receptor comes from a man aged 18 to 30 in good health. Sequences were obtained from memory CD4+ T cells sorted from blood. Documented subset: CD45RA-negative fraction. CDR3 DNA: TGTGCCAGCAGCTCAGGACAGGGTGGAAGCAATCAGCCCCAGCATTTT. It translates to CASSSGQGGSNQPQHF. The full variable domain, with the rest looked up from reference TRBV5-5 and TRBJ1-5, is DAGVTQSPTHLIKTRGQQVTLRCSPISGHKSVSWYQQVLGQGPQFIFQYYEKEERGRGNFPDRFSARQFPNYSSELNVNALLLGDSALYLCASSSGQGGSNQPQHFGDGTRLSIL.